This TCR beta chain comes out of a study of response to subunit inactivated influenza vaccine (dated by TCRdb to the late 2010s). Broadly, across the study: Deep quantitative profiling of the T cell receptor repertoire was used in the study to follow responses to a trivalent subunit inactivated influenza vaccine.

Taken from the germline V gene, the CDR1 and CDR2 loops are SGHRS and YFSETQ. V ends up 0 bases short and J 5 bases short, with an unmatched junction base count of 11. The CDR3, from cysteine to phenylalanine, totals 18 residues. The only DNA kept is the CDR3, 54 bases in frame from the first base. About this clonotype: The specificity of this receptor is unknown. No much larger clone exists at a distance of one base, and base qualities are not known.

Libraries were made using RT-PCR. Sequencing used an Illumina HiSeq 2500. TCRdb trimmed public reads at Q25 via fastp, called clones via MiXCR and kept in-frame beta chains. CDR3 protein duplicates are merged, each entry listing the most common genes and DNA. The sample table lists around 540,000 distinct CDR3 sequences, about 10% of them with a count of one. About 9.4% of the sample lies in the top ten. Paper-wide results and their limitations: The authors suggested that each seasonal influenza vaccination may recruit only a limited number of new T cells.

This receptor was taken from a man aged 45 to 65 who received an inactivated influenza vaccine. Donor details come from another sample of the same person, matched by shared clones. The starting material was PBMCs from blood, obtained on the day of vaccination. The chain is assembled from TRBV5-1 and TRBJ2-5; 12 middle bases align to TRBD2. This receptor has the CDR3 CASSLELLAGGPGETQYF. The DNA sequence is TGCGCCAGCAGCTTGGAGTTACTAGCGGGGGGTCCCGGGGAGACCCAGTACTTC.